The 26 T cell receptor beta chains listed next were all sequenced from one sample in a study of siplizumab effects on memory and regulatory T cells (dated by TCRdb to about 2019). Library preparation used the immunoSEQ multiplex PCR assay. TCRdb obtained this table from immuneACCESS and retained in-frame rearrangements with V and J assigned. These tables miss some clones; where compared with another copy, unresolved V genes account for less than half of the shortfall, and the remainder is unexplained. Present in this sample are under 95,000 clones, over 85% of which were seen just once. Of the sample, 0.3% falls within the top ten clones. What was sequenced was non-Treg CD4+ T cells sorted from blood. The cell subset or site label for this specimen denotes: FACS-sorted unstimulated CD4+ non-regulatory T cells. The source is a human donor in good health.

The chain employs TRBV18 and TRBJ1-6, with 11 bases matching TRBD1. The CDR3 sequence is 15 residues long. Germline assignment: CDR1 KGHSH and CDR2 LQKENI. After removal of 2 bases from V and 7 bases from J, the junction contained 1 base not matched to a gene. This CDR3 is CASSPGTGGNSPLHF. CDR3 nucleotide sequence: TGTGCCAGCTCACCAGGGACAGGGGGAAATTCACCCCTCCACTTT.

The gene calls are TRBV6-5 and TRBJ2-7; 10 bases fit TRBD2. The CDR3 runs 14 residues. Germline V CDR1 and CDR2: MNHEY, SVGAGI. V lost 5 bases to trimming and J lost 13 bases; unmatched junction nucleotides: 14. CDR3 nucleotide sequence: TGTGCCAGCAGTGCCCAGACTAGCGGGCGCAACTTTTACTTC. It is translated as CASSAQTSGRNFYF.

This chain uses TRBV4-1 with TRBJ2-5, with D perhaps given as TRBD1 or TRBD2 (6 bases each). The CDR3 is made up of 16 amino acids. Germline V CDR1 and CDR2: MGHRA, YSYEKL. V was pared by 6 bases and J by 5 bases, with 22 bases between. The CDR3 sequence is CASRSISRGPGETQYF. CDR3 DNA sequence: TGCGCCAGCAGGTCCATTAGCCGGGGGCCCGGGGAGACCCAGTACTTC.

The rearrangement joins TRBV29-1 to TRBJ2-5, with 7 bases aligning to TRBD2. Germline-derived CDR1 and CDR2 are SQVTM and ANQGSEA. J lost 7 bases, V lost 7 bases, and 9 bases had no gene match. CDR3 length: 12 amino acids. The CDR3, as DNA: TGCAGCGCCCGGACTAGTCTGGGGACCCAGTACTTC. This codes for CSARTSLGTQYF.

V and J are TRBV1 and TRBJ2-2; the table's TRBD1 call for D was not verified on the DNA. TRBV1 is marked as a pseudogene. The CDR3 runs 14 residues. CDR3 loop: CTTTGSPNTGELFF. The CDR3 nucleotides are TGCACCACCACAGGGAGCCCGAACACCGGGGAGCTGTTTTTT.

V usage is TRBV7-2 and J usage is TRBJ2-6, with D possibly matching TRBD2 (5 bases). The germline CDR1 and CDR2 sequences are SGHTA and FQGNSA. The V and J ends lost 2 bases and 0 bases respectively, with 11 bases between them. The CDR3 totals 17 residues. The DNA for the CDR3 is TGTGCCAGCAGCTTACCGTGGGCGGGCTCTGGGGCCAACGTCCTGACTTTC. Its protein product is CASSLPWAGSGANVLTF.

This chain links TRBV9 with TRBJ2-5; possible D gene TRBD1, 7 bases. CDR1 is SGDLS and CDR2 is YYNGEE in the germline V gene. V lost 1 base, J lost 5 bases, and 18 bases lay in between. This CDR3 is built from 16 residues. CDR3 in amino acids: CASSVRGGGAGETQYF. CDR3 nucleotides: TGTGCCAGCAGCGTAAGAGGAGGGGGCGCCGGGGAGACCCAGTACTTC.

This clone was seen just once. This chain links TRBV10-3 with TRBJ2-7; D perhaps matches TRBD2 (6 bases). The CDR3 is made up of 14 amino acids. Germline V CDR1 and CDR2: ENHRY, SYGVKD. V gave up 10 bases and J gave up 6 bases, with 22 bases separating them. CDR3 sequence reads: CATTNQDYPPEQYF. The CDR3 DNA is TGTGCCACGACAAACCAGGACTACCCCCCCGAGCAGTACTTC.

The V and J genes are TRBV10-2 and TRBJ2-3, with D possibly called TRBD1 or TRBD2 (6 bases each). The CDR3 sequence is 14 residues long. The germline CDR1 and CDR2 sequences are WSHSY and SAAADI. Trimming pared 2 bases from V and 3 bases from J, leaving 9 bases between. The CDR3 DNA follows: TGCGCCAGCAGTGAGCGGGGGCGAACAGATACGCAGTATTTT. As protein: CASSERGRTDTQYF.

This chain links TRBV12-1 with TRBJ2-2; the D call of TRBD1 is as the table states it, not checked on the DNA. TRBV12-1 counts as a pseudogene. The CDR3 runs to 16 residues. As DNA, the CDR3 is TGTGCCAGCAGTCCCGGGACAGGGGATTTGAACGGGGAGCTGTTTTTT. Encoded protein: CASSPGTGDLNGELFF.

CDR3 coding DNA: TGTGCCAGCAGCAGCATCGGGACGGAGTTGAAGGTGACCCAGTACTTC. It encodes CASSSIGTELKVTQYF. This chain joins TRBV11-1 and TRBJ2-5, with D perhaps being TRBD1 or TRBD2 (5 bases each). The CDR3 covers 16 residues. The V gene's germline CDR1 is SGHAT and CDR2 FQDESV (reference sequence). V lost 5 bases and J 7 bases, leaving 23 bases between the germline ends.

The chain has TRBV14 and TRBJ1-1; unclear D gene. V lost 1 base and J lost 9, with 9 bases in between. This CDR3 has 12 amino acids. Germline V gene data show CDR1 as SGHDN and CDR2 as FVKESK. Written as DNA, the CDR3 is TGTGCCAGCAGCCAAGTTAAAGGGCAAGCTTTCTTT. Translating it yields CASSQVKGQAFF.

J is TRBJ2-5 and V is TRBV6-5; TRBD2 matches 9 bases. V lost 6 bases to trimming and J lost 4 bases; unmatched junction nucleotides: 9. The CDR3 is 15 amino acids. In germline, CDR1 is MNHEY, CDR2 SVGAGI. The CDR3 spells CASSPSGVPGETQYF. CDR3 bases: TGTGCCAGCAGCCCTAGCGGGGTCCCGGGAGAGACCCAGTACTTC.

CDR3 nucleotide sequence: TGTGCCAGCAGCTCCGGGAGCTCCTATAATTCACCCCTCCACTTT. Translating gives CASSSGSSYNSPLHF. The rearrangement joins TRBV6-6 to TRBJ1-6; D unresolved. CDR3 length equals 15 residues. Looked up from germline, CDR1 is MNHNY and CDR2 is SVGAGI (reference sequence). Trimming removed 6 bases from V and 0 bases from J, with 9 bases in between.

The CDR3 coding sequence is TGTGCCAGCAGCTTCGGGCAGGGAGGCGATGAGCAGTTCTTC. Translating it yields CASSFGQGGDEQFF. The V and J genes are TRBV11-2 and TRBJ2-1; possibly TRBD2 for D (6 bases). V was shortened by 3 bases and J by 8 bases, with 14 bases between the two germline ends. The CDR3 length is 14 residues. Germline V gene data show CDR1 as SGHAT and CDR2 as FQNNGV.

The chain links TRBV5-6 to TRBJ2-3, with D possibly called TRBD1 or TRBD2 (5 bases each). CDR1 is SGHDT and CDR2 is YYEEEE in the germline V gene. There are 16 residues in the CDR3. The V end was cut by 4 bases, the J end by 0 bases, with 15 bases between. The CDR3 bases are TGTGCCAGCAGCCCCCAGCCGGGACCGAGCACAGATACGCAGTATTTT. Translation: CASSPQPGPSTDTQYF.

This clone has only one observation. CDR3 in DNA: TGCGCCAGCATGCCCCTTAGTGGGGGAGACTATGGCTACACCTTC. Amino acid sequence: CASMPLSGGDYGYTF. V and J are TRBV5-1 and TRBJ1-2, with D perhaps matching TRBD1 (5 bases). The CDR3 is 15 residues long. The V end lost 6 bases, the J end lost 3 bases, and 18 bases lay between the germline ends. Germline V CDR1 and CDR2: SGHRS, YFSETQ.

This clone occurred once. This chain uses TRBV5-1 with TRBJ2-7, with 7 bases matching TRBD1. Germline assignment: CDR1 SGHRS and CDR2 YFSETQ. The CDR3 is 15 amino acids. J lost 1 base, V lost 0 bases, and 4 bases had no gene match. The CDR3 DNA sequence: TGCGCCAGCAGCTTGGTTCGGACAGGATCCTACGAGCAGTACTTC. It is translated as CASSLVRTGSYEQYF.

The chain uses TRBV5-1 and TRBJ2-5; TRBD2 might be the D (6 bases). The closer fit of TRBJ2-7 to the DNA end suggests the J call may be wrong. The CDR3 totals 14 residues. Germline CDR1 reads SGHRS; CDR2 reads YFSETQ. As DNA, the CDR3 is TGCGCCAGCAGCTTTGGAGGGGTGGTCTACGAGCAGTACTTC. Its protein product is CASSFGGVVYEQYF.

The chain combines TRBV25-1 with TRBJ1-4; a weak D match, TRBD1 (6 bases). Per germline, CDR1 MGHDK and CDR2 SYGVNS. Deletions cut 7 bases from V and 8 bases from J, with 17 bases between. The CDR3 contains 14 residues. The CDR3, as DNA: TGTGCCAGCACCTCCTGGGGGGCTGGAGAAAAACTGTTTTTT. Its protein product is CASTSWGAGEKLFF.

This clone has only one observation. This chain joins TRBV2 and TRBJ2-7, with 8 bases identical to TRBD2. The CDR3 spans 14 residues. Germline lookup yields CDR1 SNHLY and CDR2 FYNNEI. V was clipped by 7 bases and J by 2 bases; unmatched bases: 7. CDR3 coding DNA: TGTGCCAGCAAAAGAACTAGCGGCACCTACGAGCAGTACTTC. This codes for CASKRTSGTYEQYF.

Only one count was recorded for this clone. The CDR3, as DNA: TGTGCCAGCAGCTACCCTGACAGCCACGAGCAGTACTTC. It yields the protein CASSYPDSHEQYF. This chain uses TRBV5-4 with TRBJ2-7, with D possibly matching TRBD1 (5 bases). The CDR3 totals 13 residues. V lost 3 bases and J lost 5, with 12 bases in between. CDR1 SGHNT and CDR2 YYREEE come from the germline V gene (reference sequence).

The chain is built from TRBV2 and TRBJ2-3, with TRBD2 matching over 10 bases. V was clipped by 5 bases and J by 1 base; unmatched bases: 0. Per germline, CDR1 SNHLY and CDR2 FYNNEI. The CDR3 length is 14 residues. The DNA for the CDR3 is TGTGCCAGCAGTACTAGCGGGGGCACAGATACGCAGTATTTT. Protein sequence: CASSTSGGTDTQYF.

This clone was recorded a few times. The chain joins TRBV5-4 to TRBJ1-1; D is unclear. The CDR3 length is 13 residues. Trimming stripped 4 bases from V and 2 bases from J, with 9 bases between. From germline, CDR1 is SGHNT and CDR2 YYREEE (reference sequence). CDR3 sequence: CASSRTENTEAFF. CDR3 DNA: TGTGCCAGCAGCCGGACTGAAAACACTGAAGCTTTCTTT.

The chain links TRBV6-1 to TRBJ1-2, with TRBD1 matching 9 bases. Germline V gene data show CDR1 as MNHNS and CDR2 as SASEGT. The J segment lost 6 bases and the V segment lost 2 bases, leaving 10 bases of the junction unmatched. This CDR3 contains 16 residues. The CDR3 coding sequence is TGTGCCAGCAGTGAATCTTCGCACAGGGGGCTAGATGGCTACACCTTC. It yields the protein CASSESSHRGLDGYTF.

The chain couples TRBV19 to TRBJ1-1; tentatively, D is TRBD1 (6 bases). Trimming took 7 bases from V and 5 from J, leaving 17 bases between them. The CDR3 spans 14 residues. CDR1 and CDR2 (germline): LNHDA, SQIVND (reference sequence). CDR3 nucleotide sequence: TGTGCCAGTACCAAGGGGGGGAGAGCTACTGAAGCTTTCTTT. As protein: CASTKGGRATEAFF.